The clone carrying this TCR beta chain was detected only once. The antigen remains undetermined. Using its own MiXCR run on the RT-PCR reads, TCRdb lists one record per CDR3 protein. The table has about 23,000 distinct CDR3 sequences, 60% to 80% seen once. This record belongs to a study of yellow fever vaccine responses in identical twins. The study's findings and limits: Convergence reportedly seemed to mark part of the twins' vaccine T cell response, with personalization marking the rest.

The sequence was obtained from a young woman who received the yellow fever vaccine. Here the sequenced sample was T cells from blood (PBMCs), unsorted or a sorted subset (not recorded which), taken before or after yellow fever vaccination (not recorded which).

The CDR3 nucleotides are TGTGCCAGCAGTTACAATGCGGTTAATGAAGCTTTCTTT. This gives the protein CASSYNAVNEAFF. This rearrangement joins TRBV6-5 to TRBJ1-1; D gene uncertain. The CDR3 has 13 residues. CDR1 and CDR2 from the germline V gene are MNHEY and SVGAGI. Trimming pared 2 bases from V and 7 bases from J, leaving 11 bases between.